Listed below are T cell receptor beta chains from one sample, sequenced in a study of cytomegalovirus exposure and HLA in healthy donors. Some clones are missing from TCRdb's copy, which holds only in-frame ones; the method was immunoSEQ multiplex PCR. The table records 150,000 to 200,000 clones, around 84% of them present only once. Sample: PBMCs. The receptors come from a man aged 18 to 29 in good health and CMV-seropositive. Both conserved end residues are part of each CDR3. The D gene is left open where the match is weak. The size of a clone is reported for some rows only, either as once, few or many, or as a class for expanded clones.

j_call	clone_size	d_call	v_call	cdr3_aa	cdr3_nt
TRBJ2-7	.	TRBD1	TRBV5-4	CASSFGTGPYEQYF	TGTGCCAGCAGCTTCGGGACAGGGCCCTACGAGCAGTACTTC
TRBJ2-7	.	TRBD1	TRBV7-2	CASSLGTGVYEQYF	TGTGCCAGCAGCTTAGGGACAGGGGTCTACGAGCAGTACTTC
TRBJ2-1	.	TRBD1	TRBV2	CASSEVGQGQYNEQFF	TGTGCCAGCAGTGAAGTGGGACAGGGGCAATACAATGAGCAGTTCTTC
TRBJ1-4	.	.	TRBV2	CASRQDNNEKLFF	TGTGCCAGCAGGCAAGACAATAATGAAAAACTGTTTTTT
TRBJ1-2	once	TRBD1	TRBV28	CASRPGQGNYGYTF	TGTGCCAGCAGGCCGGGACAGGGAAACTATGGCTACACCTTC
TRBJ1-1	.	.	TRBV29-1	CSVSLDSGYTEAFF	TGCAGCGTTAGTCTGGACAGTGGGTATACTGAAGCTTTCTTT
TRBJ1-5	.	.	TRBV19	CASSTRGGYQPQHF	TGTGCCAGTAGTACCCGGGGAGGTTATCAGCCCCAGCATTTT
TRBJ1-4	.	TRBD1	TRBV6-5	CASSRRTGLNEKLFF	TGTGCCAGCAGTCGAAGGACAGGTCTTAATGAAAAACTGTTTTTT
TRBJ1-2	.	.	TRBV2	CASSENWGDGYTF	TGTGCCAGCAGTGAGAATTGGGGGGACGGCTACACCTTC
TRBJ1-2	.	TRBD1	TRBV18	CASSPVGQGDGYTF	TGTGCCAGCTCGCCCGTAGGACAGGGAGATGGCTACACCTTC
TRBJ2-1	.	.	TRBV5-1	CASSFQGSNEQFF	TGCGCCAGCAGCTTTCAGGGGTCCAATGAGCAGTTCTTC
TRBJ2-7	.	TRBD2	TRBV18	CASSPAGTKSYEQYF	TGTGCCAGCTCTCCTGCCGGGACTAAATCCTACGAGCAGTACTTC
TRBJ1-4	.	.	TRBV6-5	CASSYATANEKLFF	TGTGCCAGCAGTTACGCGACAGCTAATGAAAAACTGTTTTTT
TRBJ1-2	.	.	TRBV28	CASSLQGSYGYTF	TGTGCCAGCAGTTTGCAGGGTAGCTATGGCTACACCTTC
TRBJ2-3	.	.	TRBV30	CAWSSTRTSDSTDTQYF	TGTGCCTGGAGTTCCACTAGAACAAGCGATAGCACAGATACGCAGTATTTT
TRBJ2-7	.	.	TRBV27	CASSAGQSYEQYF	TGTGCCAGCAGTGCTGGACAGTCCTACGAGCAGTACTTC
TRBJ2-3	.	TRBD1	TRBV6-1	CASAGGGFTDTQYF	TGTGCCAGCGCAGGGGGTGGGTTCACAGATACGCAGTATTTT
TRBJ2-7	.	.	TRBV11-2	CASSPGYYEQYF	TGTGCCAGCAGCCCAGGGTACTACGAGCAGTACTTC
TRBJ2-2	few	TRBD1	TRBV19	CASRDSKVSGELFF	TGTGCCAGCCGGGACAGCAAGGTGTCCGGGGAGCTGTTTTTT
TRBJ2-7	.	.	TRBV28	CASSLRENDFEQYF	TGTGCCAGCAGTTTGAGGGAAAACGACTTCGAGCAGTACTTC
TRBJ2-3	.	TRBD2	TRBV5-1	CASSTPSGDPTDTQYF	TGCGCCAGCAGCACTCCTAGCGGGGATCCCACAGATACGCAGTATTTT
TRBJ1-6	.	.	TRBV11-3	CASSGGIGSSYNSPLHF	TGTGCCAGCAGCGGGGGTATCGGGAGTTCCTATAATTCACCCCTCCACTTT